This section outlines one T cell receptor (beta chain) sequence together with its context. The antigen is undetermined. Some clones are missing from TCRdb's copy, which holds only in-frame ones; the method was immunoSEQ multiplex PCR. The repertoire holds around 180,000 clones, with 88% as singletons. The data are from a study of T cell responses to AZD1222 COVID-19 vaccine. In the study overall: Pooled together were second doses at about 4 or about 12 weeks. General observations from the study: White British donors predominated, females outnumbered males, and clonal diversity was possibly underestimated. Baseline testing showed seropositivity in only 6 or 7 AZD1222 recipients. Without day 14 samples, only post-peak T cell repertoires were studied.

CDR3 length: 16 amino acids. Trimming cost V 3 bases and J 3 bases, with 18 bases left between them. Germline V CDR1 and CDR2: SGDLS, YYNGEE. The origin of this receptor is an adult in good health. The chain combines TRBV9 with TRBJ1-1; D perhaps matches TRBD1 (6 bases). The sequencing here drew on peripheral blood, taken on day 0 of AZD1222 vaccination. DNA of the CDR3: TGTGCCAGCAGCGACCCCCCGGACAGAGTCCACACTGAAGCTTTCTTT. Residues: CASSDPPDRVHTEAFF. Full variable domain (missing parts from reference TRBV9 and TRBJ1-1): DSGVTQTPKHLITATGQRVTLRCSPRSGDLSVYWYQQSLDQGLQFLIQYYNGEERAKGNILERFSAQQFPDLHSELNLSSLELGDSALYFCASSDPPDRVHTEAFFGQGTRLTVV.